This T cell receptor beta chain emerged from a study of cytomegalovirus exposure and HLA in healthy donors. About this clone: The antigen remains unidentified.

J gave up 2 bases and V 5 bases, and 2 bases lay outside the gene matches. The CDR3 contains 13 residues. Germline V CDR1 and CDR2: MNHNS, SASEGT. Vbeta (60) and Jbeta (13) primers were used in the PCR. Assay used: immunoSEQ multiplex PCR; TCRdb lists only in-frame clones, some missing. The table has fewer than 200,000 clones, about 63% seen once. Study-wide results and caveats: The study listed some 160 cytomegalovirus-associated TCR beta chains. In an earlier analysis, in approximately 630 donors, most V segments appeared productive either ~87% or ~30% of the time. With further analysis later on, most CMV-associated TCR beta chains appeared HLA-restricted. Follow-up analysis later connected one missense variant in DCLRE1C with trimming of TCR beta V- and J-genes.

The sequenced material came from PBMCs. The chain couples TRBV6-1 to TRBJ2-7, with TRBD1 identical over 8 bases. The source of this sequence is a woman in her 40s in good health and CMV-seropositive. The DNA for the CDR3 is TGTGCCAGCAGTCGACAGGGGACCTACGAGCAGTACTTC. Its translation: CASSRQGTYEQYF.